These 9 T cell receptor beta chains were all obtained from the same sample, sequenced in a study of CD8 T cells in Susac syndrome. The RNA, 0.5 to 1 ug, was put through reverse transcription using random hexamers. TCRdb reprocessed the immunoSEQ multiplex PCR reads via MiXCR and lists one record per CDR3 protein. The sample yields about 130,000 distinct CDR3 sequences, around nine tenths seen once. Sequenced sample: CD8+ T cells from PBMCs. These receptor sequences come from a human donor with multiple sclerosis.

The CDR3 DNA reads as TGTGCCACCAGTGATCATTACCTACAGTATTTT. Protein product: CATSDHYLQYF. The chain links TRBV24-1 to TRBJ2-3; D remains unclear. This CDR3 has 11 amino acids. V dropped 3 bases and J dropped 12 bases, with 9 bases sitting between them. Germline V lookup: CDR1 KGHDR, CDR2 SFDVKD.

The chain employs TRBV29-1 and TRBJ1-5; TRBD1 matches 7 bases. After removal of 6 bases from V and 4 bases from J, the junction contained 6 bases not matched to a gene. Germline CDR1 is SQVTM and CDR2 is ANQGSEA. The CDR3 spans 13 residues. CDR3 coding DNA: TGCAGCGTAGGGGACAGCCCTAATCAGCCCCAGCATTTT. Protein: CSVGDSPNQPQHF. The full variable domain, completed using reference TRBV29-1 and TRBJ1-5, is SAVISQKPSRDICQRGTSLTIQCQVDSQVTMMFWYRQQPGQSLTLIATANQGSEATYESGFVIDKFPISRPNLTFSTLTVSNMSPEDSSIYLCSVGDSPNQPQHFGDGTRLSIL.

J is TRBJ2-2 and V is TRBV6-1, with a tentative D call TRBD1 (5 bases). The CDR3 has 15 residues. Germline assignment: CDR1 MNHNS and CDR2 SASEGT. V lost 3 bases and J 3 bases, leaving 11 bases between the germline ends. In DNA, the CDR3 is TGTGCCAGCAGTGACAGGGTTGGGGACACCGGGGAGCTGTTTTTT. This codes for CASSDRVGDTGELFF.

In its sample, this clonotype was seen once. This chain connects TRBV2 to TRBJ1-2; 11 nucleotides agree with TRBD1. CDR3 length equals 16 residues. J lost 4 bases, V lost 4 bases, and 8 bases had no gene match. CDR1 SNHLY and CDR2 FYNNEI come from the germline V gene. The DNA of the CDR3 is TGTGCCAGCAGTGCGGAGGACAGGGGGCGAGTCTATGGCTACACCTTC. It encodes CASSAEDRGRVYGYTF.

This chain joins TRBV6-6 and TRBJ2-7; 9 positions agree with TRBD2. The ends lost 6 bases at V and 6 bases at J; junction bases unmatched: 12. Germline V gene data show CDR1 as MNHNY and CDR2 as SVGAGI (reference sequence). The CDR3 runs to 15 residues. CDR3 nucleotide sequence: TGTGCCAGCAGCTACCTAGCGGGAAGTTTATCCGAGCAGTACTTC. This sequence encodes CASSYLAGSLSEQYF.

The CDR3 DNA sequence: TGTGCCAGTAGTTGGATGGGGGCGGACAATGAGCAGTTCTTC. Translation gives CASSWMGADNEQFF. The rearrangement links TRBV19 to TRBJ2-1; tentative D call: TRBD1 (6 bases). Germline assignment: CDR1 LNHDA and CDR2 SQIVND (reference sequence). The germline V and J ends were trimmed by 5 bases and 5 bases, with 13 bases remaining between them. This CDR3 spans 14 amino acids.

The V and J genes are TRBV19 and TRBJ2-2, with 8 bases that match TRBD1. The CDR3 sequence is 15 residues long. After removal of 5 bases from V and 4 bases from J, the junction contained 6 bases not matched to a gene. CDR1 and CDR2 from the germline V gene are LNHDA and SQIVND (reference sequence). The CDR3 is CASSAGGMSTGELFF. CDR3 coding DNA: TGTGCCAGTAGTGCAGGGGGCATGTCCACCGGGGAGCTGTTTTTT.

This sequence joins TRBV28 and TRBJ2-1; no firm D call. Trimming removed 3 bases from V and 0 bases from J, with 6 bases in between. This CDR3 has 14 residues. Germline V gives CDR1 MDHEN, CDR2 SYDVKM. CDR3 region: CASSLMSSYNEQFF. CDR3 in DNA: TGTGCCAGCAGTTTGATGAGCTCCTACAATGAGCAGTTCTTC.

The CDR3 DNA follows: TGTGCCGTCTCGGGGGAGAGCACAGATACGCAGTATTTT. Protein: CAVSGESTDTQYF. This chain uses TRBV15 with TRBJ2-3; D may be TRBD2 (6 bases). This CDR3 spans 13 amino acids. Trimming removed 11 bases from V and 0 bases from J, with 12 bases in between. Germline values: CDR1 LNHNV, CDR2 YYDKDF (reference sequence).